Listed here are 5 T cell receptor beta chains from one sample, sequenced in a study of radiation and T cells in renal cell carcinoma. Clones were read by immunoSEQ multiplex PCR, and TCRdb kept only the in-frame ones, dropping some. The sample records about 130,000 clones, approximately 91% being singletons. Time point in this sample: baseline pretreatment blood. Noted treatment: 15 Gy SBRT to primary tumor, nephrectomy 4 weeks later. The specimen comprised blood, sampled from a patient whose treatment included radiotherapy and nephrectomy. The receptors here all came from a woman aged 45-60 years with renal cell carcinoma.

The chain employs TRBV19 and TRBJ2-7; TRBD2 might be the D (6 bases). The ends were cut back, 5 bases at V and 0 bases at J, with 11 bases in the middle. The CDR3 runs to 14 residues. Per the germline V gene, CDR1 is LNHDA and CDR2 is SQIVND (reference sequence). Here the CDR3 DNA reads TGTGCCAGTAGTGGGACTGCCTACTCCTACGAGCAGTACTTC. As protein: CASSGTAYSYEQYF. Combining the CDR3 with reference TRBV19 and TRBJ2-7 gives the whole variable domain DGGITQSPKYLFRKEGQNVTLSCEQNLNHDAMYWYRQDPGQGLRLIYYSQIVNDFQKGDIAEGYSVSREKKESFPLTVTSAQKNPTAFYLCASSGTAYSYEQYFGPGTRLTVT.

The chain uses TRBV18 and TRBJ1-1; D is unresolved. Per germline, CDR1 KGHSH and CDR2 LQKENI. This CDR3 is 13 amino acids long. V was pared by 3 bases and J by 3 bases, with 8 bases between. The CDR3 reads CASSPERDTEAFF. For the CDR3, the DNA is TGTGCCAGCTCACCCGAGCGTGACACTGAAGCTTTCTTT.

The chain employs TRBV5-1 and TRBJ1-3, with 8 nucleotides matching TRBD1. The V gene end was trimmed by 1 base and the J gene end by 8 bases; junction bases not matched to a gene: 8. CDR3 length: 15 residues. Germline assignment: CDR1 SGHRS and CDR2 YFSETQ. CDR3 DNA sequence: TGCGCCAGCAGCTTGCAGGGGGCGAGTTTAGACACCATATATTTT. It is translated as CASSLQGASLDTIYF.

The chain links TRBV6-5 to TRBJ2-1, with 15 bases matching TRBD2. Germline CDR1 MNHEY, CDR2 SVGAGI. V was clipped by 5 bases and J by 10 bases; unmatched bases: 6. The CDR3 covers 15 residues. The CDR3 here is CASSPRGTSGGEQFF. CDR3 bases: TGTGCCAGCAGTCCCCGAGGGACTAGCGGGGGGGAGCAGTTCTTC.

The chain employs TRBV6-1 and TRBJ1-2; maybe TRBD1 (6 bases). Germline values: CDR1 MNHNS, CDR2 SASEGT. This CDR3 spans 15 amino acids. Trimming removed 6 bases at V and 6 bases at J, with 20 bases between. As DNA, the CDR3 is TGTGCCAGCAGCCAAGGGGGACTCTCAACCCATGGCTACACCTTC. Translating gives CASSQGGLSTHGYTF.